The rows below give T cell receptor beta chains drawn from one sample of a study of T cells in Graves' hyperthyroidism and ophthalmopathy. TCRdb called the multiplex PCR reads again in MiXCR, with one record for every CDR3 protein. The sample yields around 340,000 distinct CDR3 sequences, over 15% seen once. The source material was blood. All receptors come from a woman between 50 and 59 years old with Graves' hyperthyroidism. CDR3s include the opening cysteine and the closing phenylalanine or tryptophan. The order of the fields is V gene, J gene, D gene, clone size, CDR3 DNA, CDR3 protein. D genes are given only for firm matches. Size is stated for part of the rows, as once, few or many counts, or as a class when the clone is expanded.

TRBV12-3/TRBV12-4,TRBJ1-1,-,many,TGTGCCAGCAGTTTTATCGATCAAATGAACACTGAAGCTTTCTTT,CASSFIDQMNTEAFF
TRBV7-2,TRBJ2-1,-,-,TGTGCCAGCAGCTTCGTGGGAGTGCATGAGCAGTTCTTC,CASSFVGVHEQFF
TRBV29-1,TRBJ1-3,-,few,TGCAGCGTTGCCAGCTCTGGAAACACCATATATTTT,CSVASSGNTIYF
TRBV7-6,TRBJ2-3,TRBD2,few,TGTGCCAGCAGCTCCCCGTTTTTGCGGGAGGGTCCAGATACGCAGTATTTT,CASSSPFLREGPDTQYF
TRBV12-3/TRBV12-4,TRBJ2-1,TRBD1,many,TGTGCCAGCAGTTCTCCCGGACAGGGGGCGGATGAGCAGTTCTTC,CASSSPGQGADEQFF
TRBV11-2,TRBJ1-2,TRBD1,many,TGTGCCAGCACCCCGACAGGGCTCGCCTATGGCTACACCTTC,CASTPTGLAYGYTF
TRBV27,TRBJ2-1,-,many,TGTGCCAGCAGTCCTGCAGCCTACAATGAGCAGTTCTTC,CASSPAAYNEQFF
TRBV12-3/TRBV12-4,TRBJ2-1,TRBD2,few,TGTGCCACCTGGGGGGGGAACAATGAGCAGTTCTTC,CATWGGNNEQFF
TRBV20-1,TRBJ1-1,TRBD1,few,TGCAGTGCTTACCGACAGGGCGGAGGCACTGAAGCTTTCTTT,CSAYRQGGGTEAFF
TRBV3-1,TRBJ1-2,-,-,TGTGCCAGCAGCCAAGATCCGGCAGCCGCTCCTCTCTATGGCTACACCTTC,CASSQDPAAAPLYGYTF
TRBV6-1,TRBJ1-4,TRBD1,few,TGTGCCAGCAGAACGACAGGGCATAATGAAAAACTGTTTTTT,CASRTTGHNEKLFF
TRBV4-2,TRBJ2-1,TRBD2,-,TGTGCCAGCAGCCAAGATTTACTAGCGGGGGGGGAGAATGAGCAGTTCTTC,CASSQDLLAGGENEQFF
TRBV6-2/TRBV6-3,TRBJ2-2,TRBD1,once,TGTGCCAGCAGAACCGGGACAGGGGGAACGAACACCGGGGAGCTGTTTTTT,CASRTGTGGTNTGELFF
TRBV20-1,TRBJ1-6,-,many,TGCAGTGCTAGCCTTCCGGATTCACCCCTCCACTTT,CSASLPDSPLHF
TRBV11-2,TRBJ2-1,TRBD2,many,TGTGCCAGCAGCTTAAGCTTCTCCGGTCTAGCGGTCAATGAGCAGTTCTTC,CASSLSFSGLAVNEQFF
TRBV7-9,TRBJ2-1,TRBD2,many,TGTGCCAGCAGCTTAGAGAGCGGGGGCGCCGGGTACAATGAGCAGTTCTTC,CASSLESGGAGYNEQFF
TRBV6-5,TRBJ2-7,TRBD2,many,TGTGCCAGCAGTTACTCGAGGCTAGCGGGCTACGAGCAGTACTTC,CASSYSRLAGYEQYF
TRBV7-9,TRBJ2-2,-,few,TGTGCCACCAAGACAGGGAACACCGGGGAGCTGTTTTTT,CATKTGNTGELFF
TRBV30,TRBJ2-7,-,many,TGTGCCTGCGGGACCTACGAGCAGTACTTC,CACGTYEQYF
TRBV27,TRBJ1-1,-,many,TGTGCCAGCATTCCCACAGGGTGGAACACTGAAGCTTTCTTT,CASIPTGWNTEAFF
TRBV5-8,TRBJ1-2,-,few,TGTGCCAGCAGCTTGGTGGGGCCCTCGGATGGCTACACCTTC,CASSLVGPSDGYTF
TRBV29-1,TRBJ2-5,-,-,TGCAGCGGCGGGACAGAGGTTTGGACCCAGTACTTC,CSGGTEVWTQYF
TRBV20-1,TRBJ2-1,TRBD1,many,TGCAGTGCCCCGGCACAGGGGTTCGATGAGCAGTTCTTC,CSAPAQGFDEQFF
TRBV28,TRBJ1-2,-,many,TGTGCCAGCAGTTTCCAGGGTTTTACTTATGGCTACACCTTC,CASSFQGFTYGYTF
TRBV27,TRBJ2-1,TRBD2,-,TGTGCCAGCAGCCATAGCGGGAGGGACAATGAGCAGTTCTTC,CASSHSGRDNEQFF
TRBV20-1,TRBJ2-7,-,many,TGCAGTGCTAGAGATCGGGTAGCTAGCTCCGGAGAGCAGTACTTC,CSARDRVASSGEQYF
TRBV27,TRBJ2-3,-,many,TGTGCCAGCAGCTTAGTTCAGGGGGGAGGGGCAGATACGCAGTATTTT,CASSLVQGGGADTQYF
TRBV5-1,TRBJ2-3,TRBD1,many,TGCGCCAGCAGCTTGGGGGCAGGGGGTAGCACAGATACGCAGTATTTT,CASSLGAGGSTDTQYF
TRBV2,TRBJ1-5,-,many,TGTGCCAGCAGACAGTCCGATAGCAATCAGCCCCAGCATTTT,CASRQSDSNQPQHF
TRBV20-1,TRBJ2-3,TRBD2,few,TGCAGTGCTCCGGGACTAGCGGGGACACCCATCAGCACAGATACGCAGTATTTT,CSAPGLAGTPISTDTQYF
TRBV30,TRBJ1-1,-,many,TGTGCCTGGAGGGAGAGTGGTCACACTGAAGCTTTCTTT,CAWRESGHTEAFF
TRBV5-1,TRBJ2-2,TRBD2,-,TGCGCCAGCAGCCAGAGCGGGGGGACCTCGTTAATGACCGGGGAGCTGTTTTTT,CASSQSGGTSLMTGELFF